Presented here are 26 T cell receptor beta chains from one specimen sequenced in a study of identifying expanded T cells in peripheral blood. Data came from immunoSEQ multiplex PCR; TCRdb stores just in-frame clones and leaves some out. The sample includes 90,000 to 95,000 clones, roughly 87% of them seen just once. The sample taken for sequencing was blood. The receptors here all came from a person aged 18 to 75 in good health.

The rearrangement links TRBV11-1 to TRBJ2-1; D is undetermined. The ends were cut back, 1 base at V and 4 bases at J, with 11 bases in the middle. CDR3 size: 15 residues. Germline V CDR1 and CDR2: SGHAT, FQDESV (reference sequence). The CDR3 nucleotides read TGTGCCAGCAGCTTAGAGGGCATGGGGTACAATGAGCAGTTCTTC. Translation: CASSLEGMGYNEQFF.

This chain links TRBV4-2 with TRBJ2-2; tentative D call: TRBD1 (5 bases). Germline V CDR1 and CDR2: LGHNA, YNFKEQ. This CDR3 comprises 15 residues. V was pared by 4 bases and J by 8 bases, with 17 bases between. The CDR3 bases are TGTGCCAGCAGCCCTTGGGGCGGCATGGGGGGGGAGCTGTTTTTT. Translating it yields CASSPWGGMGGELFF.

The chain carries TRBV6-1 and TRBJ2-2; TRBD1 is a possible D gene (6 bases). The CDR3 contains 15 residues. The V and J ends lost 1 base and 7 bases respectively, with 13 bases between them. Germline-derived CDR1 and CDR2 are MNHNS and SASEGT. The CDR3 spells CASSEVLGAVGELFF. The CDR3 DNA follows: TGTGCCAGCAGTGAAGTGCTGGGGGCGGTCGGGGAGCTGTTTTTT.

The chain links TRBV5-1 to TRBJ2-2, with TRBD1 identical over 7 bases. The germline V gene has CDR1 SGHRS and CDR2 YFSETQ. CDR3 length equals 15 residues. The ends lost 3 bases at V and 3 bases at J; junction bases unmatched: 5. CDR3: CASSYGQEDTGELFF. DNA of the CDR3: TGCGCCAGCAGCTACGGACAGGAGGACACCGGGGAGCTGTTTTTT. Supplemented by reference TRBV5-1 and TRBJ2-2, the full variable domain reads KAGVTQTPRYLIKTRGQQVTLSCSPISGHRSVSWYQQTPGQGLQFLFEYFSETQRNKGNFPGRFSGRQFSNSRSEMNVSTLELGDSALYLCASSYGQEDTGELFFGEGSRLTVL.

This chain connects TRBV9 to TRBJ1-3, with D perhaps TRBD1 (5 bases). Germline V lookup: CDR1 SGDLS, CDR2 YYNGEE. The V end was cut by 0 bases, the J end by 3 bases, with 7 bases between. This CDR3 has 14 residues. The CDR3: CASSVDGGGNTIYF. The DNA of the CDR3 is TGTGCCAGCAGCGTAGATGGGGGTGGAAACACCATATATTTT. The whole variable domain, filled in from reference TRBV9 and TRBJ1-3, reads DSGVTQTPKHLITATGQRVTLRCSPRSGDLSVYWYQQSLDQGLQFLIQYYNGEERAKGNILERFSAQQFPDLHSELNLSSLELGDSALYFCASSVDGGGNTIYFGEGSWLTVV.

This chain connects TRBV30 to TRBJ2-1; TRBD1 aligns across 7 bases. V trimming: 4 bases; J trimming: 0 bases; junction bases outside the gene matches: 6. The CDR3 sequence is 15 residues long. Per the germline V gene, CDR1 is GTSNPN and CDR2 is SVGIG (reference sequence). For the CDR3, the DNA is TGTGCCTGGAAGGGCCGGACAGGCTCCTACAATGAGCAGTTCTTC. Translating gives CAWKGRTGSYNEQFF.

The J gene is TRBJ2-3, the V gene TRBV4-3, with D possibly TRBD2 on 6 matching bases. Trimming took 0 bases from V and 2 from J, leaving 12 bases between them. The CDR3 contains 16 residues. From germline, CDR1 is LGHNA and CDR2 YSLEER. The CDR3 loop reads CASSQDVAGPTDTQYF. Written as DNA, the CDR3 is TGCGCCAGCAGCCAAGATGTTGCGGGGCCCACAGATACGCAGTATTTT.

This CDR3 reads CASSLRGNGANVLTF. CDR3 nucleotide sequence: TGTGCCAGCAGCTTAAGAGGGAATGGGGCCAACGTCCTGACTTTC. V is TRBV7-2 and J is TRBJ2-6, with D possibly TRBD2 on 5 matching bases. The CDR3 length is 15 residues. V was cut by 2 bases and J by 3 bases, with 8 bases left in between. The V gene's germline CDR1 is SGHTA and CDR2 FQGNSA.

This clone was counted a few times. This chain joins TRBV30 and TRBJ1-3; D may be TRBD1 (6 bases). Trimming stripped 3 bases from V and 2 bases from J, with 8 bases between. CDR3 length: 13 residues. The germline V gene encodes CDR1 GTSNPN and CDR2 SVGIG (reference sequence). The CDR3 sequence: CAWRAGAGNTIYF. DNA for the CDR3: TGTGCCTGGAGAGCAGGGGCTGGAAACACCATATATTTT.

V usage is TRBV5-1 and J usage is TRBJ1-1; D unresolved. The V gene lost 1 base and the J gene lost 3 bases, with 10 bases spanning the gap. This CDR3 spans 14 amino acids. Germline assignment: CDR1 SGHRS and CDR2 YFSETQ. The CDR3 here is CASSLRTGYTEAFF. DNA for the CDR3: TGCGCCAGCAGCTTGCGAACGGGGTACACTGAAGCTTTCTTT.

This chain links TRBV10-1 with TRBJ2-3, with D possibly TRBD1 on 6 matching bases. Germline assignment: CDR1 WNHNN and CDR2 SYGVQD (reference sequence). The V end lost 6 bases, the J end lost 4 bases, and 14 bases lay between the germline ends. The CDR3 has 14 residues. In DNA form, the CDR3 reads TGCGCCAGCAGCGCTGGGGGCCCCCCAGATACGCAGTATTTT. It is translated as CASSAGGPPDTQYF.

This chain joins TRBV6-1 and TRBJ2-7, with 11 nucleotides matching TRBD1. Germline V gene sequence: CDR1 MNHNS, CDR2 SASEGT. The CDR3 loop spans 14 amino acids. Trimming at V came to 6 bases and at J to 3 bases, leaving 4 bases not matched to a gene. CDR3 loop: CASSRDRGIYEQYF. In DNA form, the CDR3 reads TGTGCCAGCAGCCGGGACAGGGGGATCTACGAGCAGTACTTC.

The chain employs TRBV7-2 and TRBJ1-6; the D gene is possibly TRBD1 (5 bases). Trimming took off 3 bases at V and 4 bases at J, with 16 bases between the two ends. Germline CDR1 SGHTA, CDR2 FQGNSA. The CDR3 totals 17 residues. CDR3 protein: CASSFTKQGQYNSPLHF. DNA for the CDR3: TGTGCCAGCAGCTTTACTAAGCAGGGCCAGTATAATTCACCCCTCCACTTT. The complete variable domain, with remaining parts taken from reference TRBV7-2 and TRBJ1-6, reads GAGVSQSPSNKVTEKGKDVELRCDPISGHTALYWYRQSLGQGLEFLIYFQGNSAPDKSGLPSDRFSAERTGGSVSTLTIQRTQQEDSAVYLCASSFTKQGQYNSPLHFGNGTRLTVT.

The chain carries TRBV12-5 and TRBJ1-1; maybe TRBD1 (5 bases). Trimming stripped 1 base from V and 8 bases from J, with 38 bases between. Germline CDR1 LGHNT, CDR2 FRNRAP. The CDR3 sequence is 22 residues long. The CDR3 coding sequence is TGTGCTAGTGGTTTGGGACGCGGCCCGGGCCTAAGACCTCTATTACAGGAAGGAGAAGCTTTCTTT. Translating gives CASGLGRGPGLRPLLQEGEAFF.

This clone appeared a few times. This chain uses TRBV2 with TRBJ1-2; D remains ambiguous. This CDR3 has 13 residues. Trimming took off 3 bases at V and 2 bases at J, with 7 bases between the two ends. CDR1 and CDR2 (germline): SNHLY, FYNNEI. The CDR3, as DNA: TGTGCCAGCAGTGAGGCGGGAAACTATGGCTACACCTTC. It yields the protein CASSEAGNYGYTF.

V is TRBV18 and J is TRBJ2-1, with 7 bases aligning to TRBD2. V lost 5 bases to trimming and J lost 9 bases; unmatched junction nucleotides: 10. There are 14 residues in the CDR3. In germline, CDR1 is KGHSH, CDR2 LQKENI. Here the CDR3 DNA reads TGTGCCAGCTCATTTGGACTAGGTATGGTTGAGCAGTTCTTC. Translated, it gives CASSFGLGMVEQFF.

This clone was seen only a few times. The V call is TRBV21-1, the J call TRBJ1-2; TRBD1, the D gene given by the table, was not confirmed from the DNA. TRBV21-1 counts as a pseudogene. This CDR3 has 13 residues. The CDR3 DNA reads TGTGCCAGCAGCAACGACAGGGACTATGGCTACACCTTC. Protein sequence: CASSNDRDYGYTF.

The chain joins TRBV14 to TRBJ1-4; the match to TRBD1 covers 11 bases. This CDR3 comprises 15 residues. V shed 6 bases, J shed 8 bases, and the junction held 8 bases outside the gene matches. CDR1 and CDR2 from the germline V gene are SGHDN and FVKESK. The CDR3 sequence is CASSFWGQGGEKLFF. Here the CDR3 DNA reads TGTGCCAGCAGTTTTTGGGGACAGGGGGGCGAAAAACTGTTTTTT.

The chain uses TRBV4-1 and TRBJ1-4; D is uncertain. V shed 4 bases and J shed 6 bases, with 15 bases lying between them. This CDR3 is 15 amino acids long. CDR1 and CDR2 from the germline V gene are MGHRA and YSYEKL. The CDR3 DNA is TGCGCCAGCAGCCTAACACCGGGCAACTATGAAAAACTGTTTTTT. It encodes CASSLTPGNYEKLFF.

This clone is a singleton in its sample. The rearrangement links TRBV4-1 to TRBJ1-2; 7 bases map to TRBD1. This CDR3 comprises 15 residues. Germline V gives CDR1 MGHRA, CDR2 YSYEKL. Unmatched junction bases numbered 9, after V lost 0 bases and J lost 8 bases. Written as DNA, the CDR3 is TGCGCCAGCAGCCAAGAACACCGCGGACAGGCCGGCTACACCTTC. This codes for CASSQEHRGQAGYTF.

The chain employs TRBV19 and TRBJ1-2; 8 nucleotides line up with TRBD1. This CDR3 has 14 residues. The trim removed 5 bases at V and 1 base at J, leaving 3 bases unmatched. Germline CDR1 reads LNHDA; CDR2 reads SQIVND (reference sequence). The CDR3 sequence: CASSSDRGNYGYTF. CDR3 DNA sequence: TGTGCCAGTAGTTCCGACAGGGGTAACTATGGCTACACCTTC. Complete variable domain (other parts from reference TRBV19 and TRBJ1-2): DGGITQSPKYLFRKEGQNVTLSCEQNLNHDAMYWYRQDPGQGLRLIYYSQIVNDFQKGDIAEGYSVSREKKESFPLTVTSAQKNPTAFYLCASSSDRGNYGYTFGSGTRLTVV.

The rearrangement links TRBV30 to TRBJ2-2; D is ambiguous. Germline V CDR1 and CDR2: GTSNPN, SVGIG (reference sequence). CDR3 length: 14 residues. V lost 0 bases to trimming and J lost 7 bases, with 12 bases between them. Here the CDR3 reads CAWSVGSGYGELFF. The DNA of the CDR3 is TGTGCCTGGAGTGTAGGTTCTGGATACGGGGAGCTGTTTTTT.

The chain has TRBV9 and TRBJ2-1; 13 nucleotides agree with TRBD2. Trimming removed 6 bases from V and 7 bases from J; junction bases left unmatched: 4. The V gene's germline CDR1 is SGDLS and CDR2 YYNGEE. The CDR3 spans 14 residues. CDR3 amino acids: CASKPGLAGNEQFF. The CDR3 DNA reads TGTGCCAGCAAGCCGGGACTAGCGGGAAATGAGCAGTTCTTC.

The chain joins TRBV21-1 to TRBJ2-1; the table's D call, TRBD1, has no DNA check behind it. TRBV21-1 is reported as a pseudogene. CDR3 length: 13 residues. The CDR3 DNA follows: TGTGCCAGTATAAACCAGGCTGGAAATGAGCAGTTCTTC. It is translated as CASINQAGNEQFF.

The rearrangement uses TRBV5-1 and TRBJ1-4; D may be TRBD1 (6 bases). This CDR3 is 15 amino acids long. Trimming removed 5 bases at V and 7 bases at J, with 18 bases between. Germline CDR1 is SGHRS and CDR2 is YFSETQ. Written as DNA, the CDR3 is TGCGCCAGCAGACTGGCAGGGGATGAAGCTGAAAAACTGTTTTTT. This sequence encodes CASRLAGDEAEKLFF.

The chain joins TRBV2 to TRBJ1-1; possibly TRBD1 for D (6 bases). The CDR3 spans 13 residues. The germline V gene has CDR1 SNHLY and CDR2 FYNNEI. The CDR3 bases are TGTGCGGTCACCTGGGGGGCCGCGGGTGAAGCTTTCTTT. Residues: CAVTWGAAGEAFF.